What follows describes a single TCR beta chain. Its antigen is still unknown. The CDR3 contains 14 residues. The V segment lost 0 bases and the J segment 1 base; nucleotides outside the gene matches: 3. Germline CDR1 is SQVTM and CDR2 is ANQGSEA. From the reads, TCRdb called clonotypes with MiXCR, one entry per CDR3 protein. The repertoire consists of about a million distinct CDR3 sequences, with roughly 30% occurring once and the leading ten covering roughly 12%. The data were obtained in a study of T cell repertoires in cytomegalovirus infection. The wider study: Public TCR beta signatures indicated both CMV infection and matching HLA type.

General study findings and limits: Summed frequency of shared TCR beta families picked out CMV carriers who also had the relevant HLA.

This chain links TRBV29-1 with TRBJ2-7, with TRBD1 matching 7 bases. The TCR was taken from a human donor in good health (CMV status not recorded). Some clones in this sample may be carry-over from other donors' samples. Here the sequenced sample was cultured CD8+ T cells from PBMCs, taken from culture after CMV antigen stimulation. The CDR3 sequence: CSVEEMGQSYEQYF. For the CDR3, the DNA is TGCAGCGTTGAAGAAATGGGACAGTCCTACGAGCAGTACTTC.